What follows are 24 T cell receptor beta chains derived from one specimen sequenced in a study of blood T cells in healthy people across ages. PCR was performed a second time for roughly 7 to 11 cycles using a sample-barcoded 5' primer and a J-beta primer mix. Via MiXCR, TCRdb re-called the 5' RACE reads, giving one row per CDR3 protein. The sample carries more than 1,400,000 distinct CDR3 sequences, 42% recorded once. Sequencing was performed on blood. All receptors come from a woman between 18 and 29 years old in good health.

A few counts support this clonotype. This chain connects TRBV12-3 or TRBV12-4 to TRBJ1-2; TRBD1 matches 7 bases. Losses at the gene ends were 6 bases for V and 6 bases for J; bases not matched to a gene: 13. The CDR3 is 15 amino acids. The CDR3 sequence is CASSTGLGRGNGYTF. CDR3 sequence (DNA): TGTGCCAGCAGCACCGGGCTGGGCAGGGGGAATGGCTACACCTTC.

V usage is TRBV20-1 and J usage is TRBJ2-7; a possible D gene is TRBD2 (7 bases). V gave up 3 bases and J gave up 2 bases, with 17 bases separating them. This CDR3 has 15 residues. Germline CDR1 and CDR2: DFQATT and SNEGSKA (reference sequence). CDR3 in amino acids: CSARGGQSGAYEQYF. DNA for the CDR3: TGCAGTGCTAGGGGGGGCCAAAGCGGGGCCTACGAGCAGTACTTC.

The chain carries TRBV6-1 and TRBJ1-6, with D tentatively TRBD1 (5 bases). CDR3 length equals 14 residues. The V end lost 3 bases, the J end lost 10 bases, and 13 bases lay between the germline ends. From germline, CDR1 is MNHNS and CDR2 SASEGT. This chain's CDR3 is CASSDRAGESPLHF. The CDR3 nucleotides read TGTGCCAGCAGTGATCGGGCGGGGGAGTCACCCCTCCACTTT.

This sequence joins TRBV12-5 and TRBJ1-1; tentative D call: TRBD1 (6 bases). The ends were cut back, 3 bases at V and 2 bases at J, with 19 bases in the middle. The CDR3 has 17 amino acids. Germline CDR1 reads LGHNT; CDR2 reads FRNRAP. The DNA for the CDR3 is TGTGCTAGTGGTTTCTTAACGCGGGACACTAGAAACACTGAAGCTTTCTTT. Translated, it gives CASGFLTRDTRNTEAFF.

V and J are TRBV30 and TRBJ2-3, with D unclear. The V and J ends lost 2 bases and 6 bases respectively, with 12 bases between them. CDR1 and CDR2 from the germline V gene are GTSNPN and SVGIG (reference sequence). The CDR3 has 13 amino acids. CDR3 sequence (DNA): TGTGCCTGGAGTCGTACCTTAAGGGATACGCAGTATTTT. This translates into CAWSRTLRDTQYF. Based on the CDR3 plus reference TRBV30 and TRBJ2-3, the full variable domain is SQTIHQWPATLVQPVGSPLSLECTVEGTSNPNLYWYRQAAGRGLQLLFYSVGIGQISSEVPQNLSASRPQDRQFILSSKKLLLSDSGFYLCAWSRTLRDTQYFGPGTRLTVL.

This clonotype was found many times. The chain links TRBV4-3 to TRBJ2-2, with D hard to call. The CDR3 loop spans 15 amino acids. CDR1 LGHNA and CDR2 YSLEER come from the germline V gene. V gave up 0 bases and J gave up 2 bases, with 7 bases separating them. The CDR3 loop is CASSQEDGNTGELFF. The CDR3 bases are TGCGCCAGCAGCCAAGAGGACGGTAACACCGGGGAGCTGTTTTTT.

The rearrangement links TRBV9 to TRBJ2-5, with D tentatively TRBD2 (7 bases). The CDR3 extends over 13 amino acids. The ends were cut back, 6 bases at V and 11 bases at J, with 20 bases in the middle. The germline gives CDR1 SGDLS, CDR2 YYNGEE. The CDR3 DNA reads TGTGCCAGCAATAGGGGGGGCGGCAATGAGCAGTACTTC. As protein: CASNRGGGNEQYF.

This clonotype was picked up many times. CDR3 sequence (DNA): TGTGCCAGCAGTCCAACAGGGATGAACACTGAAGCTTTCTTT. It is translated as CASSPTGMNTEAFF. The chain employs TRBV12-3 or TRBV12-4 and TRBJ1-1; D is perhaps TRBD1 (6 bases). Trimming cost V 5 bases and J 0 bases, with 10 bases left between them. The CDR3 runs 14 residues.

This clonotype was picked up a small number of times. The gene calls are TRBV7-3 and TRBJ2-3; 8 nucleotides agree with TRBD2. The CDR3 extends over 14 amino acids. The V segment lost 3 bases and the J segment 5 bases; nucleotides outside the gene matches: 4. Germline V gene lookup returns CDR1 SGHTA and CDR2 FQGTGA. CDR3 in amino acids: CASSLYGGEDTQYF. CDR3 nucleotides: TGTGCCAGCAGCTTGTACGGGGGGGAAGATACGCAGTATTTT.

V usage is TRBV4-1 and J usage is TRBJ1-5; 7 bases line up with TRBD1. CDR1 is MGHRA and CDR2 is YSYEKL in the germline V gene. The CDR3 runs 16 residues. The V and J ends lost 0 bases and 7 bases, in that order; junction bases with no gene match: 9. The CDR3 region has the DNA TGCGCCAGCAGCCAAGATCTGGGTCAGGGGGGGCAGCCCCAGCATTTT. Amino acids: CASSQDLGQGGQPQHF.

On this clonotype itself: A much larger clonotype is one base distant, so this may be a read error. This CDR3 reads CSAATGGSSYNEQYF. The CDR3 DNA is TGCAGTGCTGCTACGGGAGGGAGCTCCTACAATGAGCAGTACTTC. The chain links TRBV20-1 to TRBJ2-1, with TRBD2 matching over 8 bases. The DNA end is a closer match to TRBJ2-7, so the J assignment may be wrong. This CDR3 is 15 amino acids long. Germline CDR1 and CDR2: DFQATT and SNEGSKA (reference sequence).

This clonotype appeared a few times. This sequence joins TRBV29-1 and TRBJ2-1; D uncertain. V lost 3 bases to trimming and J lost 0 bases, with 9 bases between them. CDR1 and CDR2 (germline): SQVTM, ANQGSEA. CDR3 length equals 14 residues. The CDR3 sequence is CSVDGGVSYNEQFF. Written as DNA, the CDR3 is TGCAGCGTTGATGGTGGGGTCTCCTACAATGAGCAGTTCTTC.

This clonotype was recorded a few times. The V gene is TRBV4-1, the J gene TRBJ2-7; D is possibly TRBD2 (6 bases). The V gene's germline CDR1 is MGHRA and CDR2 YSYEKL. The CDR3 consists of 15 residues. Trimming took off 4 bases at V and 4 bases at J, with 17 bases between the two ends. CDR3 sequence (DNA): TGCGCCAGCAGCCCAAGTTCGGGGGATCATTACGAGCAGTACTTC. Its translation is CASSPSSGDHYEQYF.

The V and J genes are TRBV6-1 and TRBJ1-2; D not certain. CDR1 and CDR2 from the germline V gene are MNHNS and SASEGT. V shed 0 bases and J shed 5 bases, with 7 bases lying between them. CDR3 length equals 13 residues. The CDR3 DNA sequence: TGTGCCAGCAGTGAAGCACAAGTATATGGCTACACCTTC. Its translation: CASSEAQVYGYTF.

V gene TRBV11-2 combines with J gene TRBJ2-5; TRBD2 might be the D (5 bases). CDR3 size: 15 residues. CDR1 and CDR2 (germline): SGHAT, FQNNGV. V was clipped by 5 bases and J by 1 base, with 14 bases between them. The CDR3 loop is CASSLDLAIQETQYF. CDR3 nucleotide sequence: TGTGCCAGCAGCCTGGACCTAGCAATCCAAGAGACCCAGTACTTC. Full variable domain (outside the CDR3, taken from reference TRBV11-2 and TRBJ2-5): EAGVAQSPRYKIIEKRQSVAFWCNPISGHATLYWYQQILGQGPKLLIQFQNNGVVDDSQLPKDRFSAERLKGVDSTLKIQPAKLEDSAVYLCASSLDLAIQETQYFGPGTRLLVL.

V usage is TRBV3-1 and J usage is TRBJ2-3; TRBD2 matches 13 bases. V was pared by 2 bases and J by 3 bases, with 2 bases of the junction left unmatched. The CDR3 is made up of 16 amino acids. Germline-derived CDR1 and CDR2 are LGHDT and YNNKEL (reference sequence). The CDR3 loop is CASSQRLAGGTDTQYF. The CDR3 DNA reads TGTGCCAGCAGCCAAAGACTAGCGGGGGGAACAGATACGCAGTATTTT.

The gene calls are TRBV10-3 and TRBJ2-3; perhaps TRBD2 as D (7 bases). The length of the CDR3 is 15 residues. The germline V gene has CDR1 ENHRY and CDR2 SYGVKD. V was cut by 6 bases and J by 5 bases, with 18 bases left in between. CDR3 sequence reads: CAISGGPPGIDTQYF. The CDR3 DNA reads as TGTGCCATCAGCGGGGGGCCGCCTGGGATAGATACGCAGTATTTT.

The V gene is TRBV4-2, the J gene TRBJ1-3; TRBD1 agrees at 11 bases. CDR1 LGHNA and CDR2 YNFKEQ come from the germline V gene. The CDR3 consists of 17 residues. V gave up 2 bases and J gave up 4 bases; unmatched junction bases: 7. The CDR3 here is CASSQPGQGASGNTIYF. As DNA, the CDR3 is TGTGCCAGCAGCCAACCAGGACAGGGGGCTTCAGGAAACACCATATATTTT.

The chain recombines TRBV12-3 or TRBV12-4 with TRBJ1-5; D unclear. This CDR3 contains 17 residues. With 1 base removed from V and 5 bases from J, the gap between germline ends came to 18 bases. In DNA form, the CDR3 reads TGTGCCAGCAGTTTAGGGCGTGGGCTCCCAGGTGATCAGCCCCAGCATTTT. It specifies CASSLGRGLPGDQPQHF.

The chain joins TRBV28 to TRBJ2-7; D possibly corresponds to TRBD1 (6 bases). The CDR3 contains 15 residues. With 9 bases removed from V and 0 bases from J, the gap between germline ends came to 18 bases. CDR1 and CDR2 (germline): MDHEN, SYDVKM. The CDR3 spells CARRSRDKSSYEQYF. The DNA for the CDR3 is TGTGCCAGACGTAGCCGGGACAAGAGCTCCTACGAGCAGTACTTC.

This chain joins TRBV25-1 and TRBJ2-3; D ambiguous. From germline, CDR1 is MGHDK and CDR2 SYGVNS. This CDR3 region has 16 residues. V gave up 5 bases and J gave up 7 bases, with 22 bases separating them. CDR3 protein: CASSPTYAADYNTQYF. The DNA of the CDR3 is TGTGCCAGCAGTCCAACCTATGCGGCAGATTATAATACGCAGTATTTT. The complete variable domain, with remaining parts taken from reference TRBV25-1 and TRBJ2-3, reads EADIYQTPRYLVIGTGKKITLECSQTMGHDKMYWYQQDPGMELHLIHYSYGVNSTEKGDLSSESTVSRIRTEHFPLTLESARPSHTSQYLCASSPTYAADYNTQYFGPGTRLTVL.

The rearrangement joins TRBV6-5 to TRBJ1-5, with 11 bases lining up with TRBD1. The CDR3 spans 17 residues. Germline CDR1 and CDR2: MNHEY and SVGAGI. The V and J ends lost 4 bases and 1 base, in that order; junction bases with no gene match: 6. CDR3 protein: CASSFSGTGGSNQPQHF. The CDR3 DNA reads TGTGCCAGCAGTTTTTCCGGGACAGGGGGGAGCAATCAGCCCCAGCATTTT.

Regarding this clonotype: This may be a read error, as it is one base from a much larger clone. The chain has TRBV2 and TRBJ1-2, with 9 bases that match TRBD1. The CDR3 is made up of 18 amino acids. Germline CDR1 SNHLY, CDR2 FYNNEI. CDR3 sequence (DNA): TGTACCAGCAAAGAGTTAACGGGACAGGGAGGTATTGGTGGCGGCTACACCTTC. Translated: CTSKELTGQGGIGGGYTF.

This clonotype appeared a few times. The chain carries TRBV29-1 and TRBJ1-5; D remains unclear. V shed 2 bases and J shed 7 bases, with 12 bases lying between them. Germline V gene lookup returns CDR1 SQVTM and CDR2 ANQGSEA. The CDR3 is made up of 13 amino acids. The CDR3 here is CSVEWGVGQPQHF. In DNA, the CDR3 is TGCAGCGTTGAATGGGGAGTTGGGCAGCCCCAGCATTTT.